Each of the 7 T cell receptor beta chains below was sequenced from the same sample in a study of CD8 T cells in ankylosing spondylitis. Study-level findings and limits: Made up of eight highly homologous variants, a TCR beta motif appeared characteristic of ankylosing spondylitis blood.

From the 5' RACE reads, TCRdb called clonotypes with MiXCR, one entry per CDR3 protein. The table shows around 490,000 distinct CDR3 sequences, with approximately 5.3% occurring only once. The antigens these receptors bind are not known. The material sequenced was blood, either unsorted or a sorted T cell fraction (not recorded which). These receptors originate from a male donor with ankylosing spondylitis.

This clonotype came up a few times. CDR3 sequence: CAISNRGLLSGANVLTF. The CDR3 bases are TGTGCCATCAGTAACAGGGGGCTTCTCTCTGGGGCCAACGTCCTGACTTTC. V usage is TRBV10-3 and J usage is TRBJ2-6; 9 bases are shared with TRBD1. The CDR3 totals 17 residues. Germline V CDR1 and CDR2: ENHRY, SYGVKD. V was pared by 5 bases and J by 0 bases, with 5 bases of the junction left unmatched.

This clonotype was detected many times. The chain links TRBV27 to TRBJ1-1; D is possibly TRBD1 (5 bases). This CDR3 is 15 amino acids long. From germline, CDR1 is MNHEY and CDR2 SMNVEV (reference sequence). Trimming took 7 bases from V and 1 from J, leaving 16 bases between them. Here the CDR3 DNA reads TGTGCCAGCACCTCGGGGCCTCGAGGGAACACTGAAGCTTTCTTT. Translated, it gives CASTSGPRGNTEAFF.

This clonotype was picked up many times. The gene calls are TRBV27 and TRBJ2-5; D is perhaps TRBD1 (6 bases). The length of the CDR3 is 13 residues. The germline V gene has CDR1 MNHEY and CDR2 SMNVEV (reference sequence). Trimming shortened V by 5 bases and J by 5 bases, and 12 bases separated the two germline ends. For the CDR3, the DNA is TGTGCCAGCAGTACGGGGACACGGGAGACCCAGTACTTC. It translates to CASSTGTRETQYF.

A few counts support this clonotype. The rearrangement joins TRBV7-9 to TRBJ2-7, with TRBD2 identical over 13 bases. The CDR3 is 13 amino acids. V shed 10 bases and J 6 bases; nucleotides not matched to a gene: 6. The germline V gene encodes CDR1 SEHNR and CDR2 FQNEAQ (reference sequence). CDR3: CATGLAGVTEQYF. The CDR3 DNA is TGTGCCACCGGACTAGCGGGAGTAACCGAGCAGTACTTC.

This clonotype was counted ten times or more. CDR3 coding DNA: TGTGCCAGCAGCTTTTCGCAGGGGACTTACGAGCAGTACTTC. Its protein is CASSFSQGTYEQYF. This chain connects TRBV7-2 to TRBJ2-7; D might be TRBD1 or TRBD2, each matching 6 bases. Germline values: CDR1 SGHTA, CDR2 FQGNSA. V gave up 3 bases and J gave up 4 bases, with 13 bases separating them. CDR3 length: 14 residues. Based on the CDR3 plus reference TRBV7-2 and TRBJ2-7, the full variable domain is GAGVSQSPSNKVTEKGKDVELRCDPISGHTALYWYRQSLGQGLEFLIYFQGNSAPDKSGLPSDRFSAERTGGSVSTLTIQRTQQEDSAVYLCASSFSQGTYEQYFGPGTRLTVT.

The sample holds many counts of this clonotype. This chain joins TRBV28 and TRBJ1-3; D not resolved. Per the germline V gene, CDR1 is MDHEN and CDR2 is SYDVKM. The V end lost 3 bases, the J end lost 0 bases, and 9 bases lay between the germline ends. The CDR3 covers 15 residues. CDR3 DNA: TGTGCCAGCAGTTTTCTGGTTAGCTCTGGAAACACCATATATTTT. This gives the protein CASSFLVSSGNTIYF.

This clonotype came up many times. This rearrangement joins TRBV5-5 to TRBJ2-3, with D hard to call. Trimming left V 3 bases short and J 2 bases short, with 10 bases between. The germline gives CDR1 SGHKS, CDR2 YYEKEE (reference sequence). This CDR3 is 14 amino acids long. CDR3 sequence reads: CASSSPWATDTQYF. The DNA of the CDR3 is TGTGCCAGCAGCTCGCCGTGGGCCACAGATACGCAGTATTTT.